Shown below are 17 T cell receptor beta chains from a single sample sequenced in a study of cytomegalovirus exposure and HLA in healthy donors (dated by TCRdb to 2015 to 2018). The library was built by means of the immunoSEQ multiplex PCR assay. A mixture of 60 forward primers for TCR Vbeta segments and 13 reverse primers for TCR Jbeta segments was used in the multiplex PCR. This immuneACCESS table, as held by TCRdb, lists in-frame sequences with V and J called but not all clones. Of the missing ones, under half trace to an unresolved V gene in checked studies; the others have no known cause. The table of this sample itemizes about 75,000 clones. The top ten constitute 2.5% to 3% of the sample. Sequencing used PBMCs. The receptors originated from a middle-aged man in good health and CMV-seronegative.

The CDR3 loop reads CASSLASLLAETQYF. The CDR3 DNA is TGTGCCAGCAGCTTGGCCAGTTTACTAGCAGAGACCCAGTACTTC. J is TRBJ2-5 and V is TRBV5-6, with a weak D call TRBD2 (6 bases). This CDR3 has 15 amino acids. The V gene lost 0 bases and the J gene lost 4 bases, with 13 bases spanning the gap. Looked up from germline, CDR1 is SGHDT and CDR2 is YYEEEE.

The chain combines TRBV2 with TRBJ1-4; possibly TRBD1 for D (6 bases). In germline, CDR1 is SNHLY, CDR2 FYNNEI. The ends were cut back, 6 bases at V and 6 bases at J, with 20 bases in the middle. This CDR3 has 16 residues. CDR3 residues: CASRPPDRRTDEKLFF. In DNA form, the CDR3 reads TGTGCCAGCAGACCCCCCGACAGGAGGACGGATGAAAAACTGTTTTTT.

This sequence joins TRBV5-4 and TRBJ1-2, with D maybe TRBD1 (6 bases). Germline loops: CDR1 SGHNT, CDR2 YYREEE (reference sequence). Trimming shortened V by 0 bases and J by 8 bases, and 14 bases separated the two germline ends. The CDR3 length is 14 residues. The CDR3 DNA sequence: TGTGCCAGCAGCTTGGCACAGGGAGCCTCCGGCTACACCTTC. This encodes CASSLAQGASGYTF. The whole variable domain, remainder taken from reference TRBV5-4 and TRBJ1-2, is ETGVTQSPTHLIKTRGQQVTLRCSSQSGHNTVSWYQQALGQGPQFIFQYYREEENGRGNFPPRFSGLQFPNYSSELNVNALELDDSALYLCASSLAQGASGYTFGSGTRLTVV.

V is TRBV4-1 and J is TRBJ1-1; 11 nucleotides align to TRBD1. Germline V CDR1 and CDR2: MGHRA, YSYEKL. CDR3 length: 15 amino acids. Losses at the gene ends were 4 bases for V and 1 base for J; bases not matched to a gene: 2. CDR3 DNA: TGCGCCAGCAGCCTTGGACAGGGGGCGAACACTGAAGCTTTCTTT. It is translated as CASSLGQGANTEAFF.

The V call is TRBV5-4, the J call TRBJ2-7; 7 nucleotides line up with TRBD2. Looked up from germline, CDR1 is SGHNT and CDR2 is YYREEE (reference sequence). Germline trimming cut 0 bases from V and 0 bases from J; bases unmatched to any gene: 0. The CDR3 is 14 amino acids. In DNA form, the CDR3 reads TGTGCCAGCAGCTTGGGACTAGCCTCCTACGAGCAGTACTTC. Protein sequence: CASSLGLASYEQYF. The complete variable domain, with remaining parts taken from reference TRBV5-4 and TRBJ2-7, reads ETGVTQSPTHLIKTRGQQVTLRCSSQSGHNTVSWYQQALGQGPQFIFQYYREEENGRGNFPPRFSGLQFPNYSSELNVNALELDDSALYLCASSLGLASYEQYFGPGTRLTVT.

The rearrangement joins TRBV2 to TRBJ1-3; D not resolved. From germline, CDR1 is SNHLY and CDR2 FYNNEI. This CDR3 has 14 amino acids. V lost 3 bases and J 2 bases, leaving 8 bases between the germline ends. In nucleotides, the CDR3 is TGTGCCAGCAGTGAGTCACAGACTGGAAACACCATATATTTT. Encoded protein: CASSESQTGNTIYF.

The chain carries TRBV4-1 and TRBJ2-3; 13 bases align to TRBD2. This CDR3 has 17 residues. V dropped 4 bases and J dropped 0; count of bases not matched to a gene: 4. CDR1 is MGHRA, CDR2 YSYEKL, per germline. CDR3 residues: CASSRTSGGSSTDTQYF. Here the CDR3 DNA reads TGCGCCAGCAGCCGGACTAGCGGGGGCTCTAGCACAGATACGCAGTATTTT.

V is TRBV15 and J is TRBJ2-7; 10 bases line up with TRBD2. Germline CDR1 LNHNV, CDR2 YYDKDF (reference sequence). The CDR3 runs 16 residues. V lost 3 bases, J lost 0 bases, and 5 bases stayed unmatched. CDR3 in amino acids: CATSSTSSGSSYEQYF. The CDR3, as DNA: TGTGCCACCAGCAGCACCTCTAGCGGGAGCTCCTACGAGCAGTACTTC.

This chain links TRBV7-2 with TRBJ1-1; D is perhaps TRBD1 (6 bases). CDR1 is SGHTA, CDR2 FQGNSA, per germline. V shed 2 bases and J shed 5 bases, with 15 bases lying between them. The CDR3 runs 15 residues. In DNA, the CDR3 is TGTGCCAGCAGCTTAATGCCAGGGGCAGGGACTGAAGCTTTCTTT. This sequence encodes CASSLMPGAGTEAFF.

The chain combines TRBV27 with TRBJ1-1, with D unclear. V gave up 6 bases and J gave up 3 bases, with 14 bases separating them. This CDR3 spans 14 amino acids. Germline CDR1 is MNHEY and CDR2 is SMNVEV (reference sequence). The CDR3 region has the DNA TGTGCCAGCAGCCCCACTCGAGCGGACACTGAAGCTTTCTTT. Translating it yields CASSPTRADTEAFF.

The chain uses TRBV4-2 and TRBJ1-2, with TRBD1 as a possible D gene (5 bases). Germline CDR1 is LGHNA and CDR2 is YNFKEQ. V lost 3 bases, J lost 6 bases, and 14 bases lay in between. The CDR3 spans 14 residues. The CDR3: CASSQGTGPHGYTF. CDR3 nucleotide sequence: TGTGCCAGCAGCCAGGGAACAGGTCCCCATGGCTACACCTTC.

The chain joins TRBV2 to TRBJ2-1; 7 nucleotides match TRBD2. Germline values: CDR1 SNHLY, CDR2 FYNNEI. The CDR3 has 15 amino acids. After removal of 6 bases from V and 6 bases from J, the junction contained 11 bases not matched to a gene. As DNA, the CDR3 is TGTGCCAGCAGACGGGGGGTCCTTGCTGGCAATGAGCAGTTCTTC. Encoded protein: CASRRGVLAGNEQFF.

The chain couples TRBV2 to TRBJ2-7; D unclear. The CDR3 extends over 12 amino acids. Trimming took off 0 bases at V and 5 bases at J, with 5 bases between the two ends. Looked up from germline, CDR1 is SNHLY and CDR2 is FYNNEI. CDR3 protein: CASSEAVDEQYF. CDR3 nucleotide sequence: TGTGCCAGCAGTGAAGCGGTAGACGAGCAGTACTTC.

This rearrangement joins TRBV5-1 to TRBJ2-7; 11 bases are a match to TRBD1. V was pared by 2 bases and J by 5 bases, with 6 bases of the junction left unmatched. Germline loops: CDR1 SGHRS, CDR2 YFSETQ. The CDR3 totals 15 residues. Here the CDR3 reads CASSFSGTGGDEQYF. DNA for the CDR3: TGCGCCAGCAGCTTTTCCGGGACAGGGGGTGACGAGCAGTACTTC.

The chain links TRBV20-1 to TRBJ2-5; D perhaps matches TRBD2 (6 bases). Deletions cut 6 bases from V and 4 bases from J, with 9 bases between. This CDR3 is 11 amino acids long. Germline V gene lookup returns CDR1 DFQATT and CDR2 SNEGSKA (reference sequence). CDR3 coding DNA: TGCAGTGCCATACTAGCAGAGACCCAGTACTTC. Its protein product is CSAILAETQYF.

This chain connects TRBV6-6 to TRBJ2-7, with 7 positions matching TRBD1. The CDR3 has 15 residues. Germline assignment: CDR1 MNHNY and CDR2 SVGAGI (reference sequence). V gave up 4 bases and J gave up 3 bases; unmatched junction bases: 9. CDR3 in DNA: TGTGCCAGCAGTTCCCCCCCCACAGGGGACTACGAGCAGTACTTC. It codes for CASSSPPTGDYEQYF.

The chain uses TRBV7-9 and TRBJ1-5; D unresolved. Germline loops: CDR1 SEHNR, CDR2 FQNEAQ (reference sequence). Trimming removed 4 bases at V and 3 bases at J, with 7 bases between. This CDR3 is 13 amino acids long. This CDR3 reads CASSSGYNQPQHF. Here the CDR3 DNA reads TGTGCCAGCAGCTCAGGTTACAATCAGCCCCAGCATTTT.